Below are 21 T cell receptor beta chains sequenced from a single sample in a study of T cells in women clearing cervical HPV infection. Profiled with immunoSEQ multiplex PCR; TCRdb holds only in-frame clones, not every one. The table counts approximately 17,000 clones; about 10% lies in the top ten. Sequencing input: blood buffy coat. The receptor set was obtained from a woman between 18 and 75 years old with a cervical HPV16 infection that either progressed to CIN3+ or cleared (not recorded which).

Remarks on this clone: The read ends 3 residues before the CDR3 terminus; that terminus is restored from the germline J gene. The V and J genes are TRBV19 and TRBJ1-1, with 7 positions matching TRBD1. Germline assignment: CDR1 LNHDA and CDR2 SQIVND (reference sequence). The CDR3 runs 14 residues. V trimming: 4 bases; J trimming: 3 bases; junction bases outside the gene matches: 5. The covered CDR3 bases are TGTGCCAGTAGTACAGGGACAGTCTACACTGAA. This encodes CASSTGTVYTE. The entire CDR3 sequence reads CASSTGTVYTEAFF.

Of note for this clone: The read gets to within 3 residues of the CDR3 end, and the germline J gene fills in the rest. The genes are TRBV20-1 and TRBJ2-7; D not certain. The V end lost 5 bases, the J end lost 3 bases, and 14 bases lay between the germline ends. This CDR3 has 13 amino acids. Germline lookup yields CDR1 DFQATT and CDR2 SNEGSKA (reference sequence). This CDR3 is CSAPPRGNYEQYF. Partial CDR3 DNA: TGCAGTGCTCCCCCCCGCGGAAACTACGAG.

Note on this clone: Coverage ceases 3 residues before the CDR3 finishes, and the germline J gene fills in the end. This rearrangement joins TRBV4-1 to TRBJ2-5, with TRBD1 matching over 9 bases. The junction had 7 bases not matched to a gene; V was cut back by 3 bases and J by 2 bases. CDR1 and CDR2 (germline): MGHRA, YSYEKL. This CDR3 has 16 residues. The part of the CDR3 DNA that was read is TGCGCCAGCAGCCAGGATGACAGGGGGGAGCAAGAGACC. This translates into CASSQDDRGEQET. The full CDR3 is CASSQDDRGEQETQYF.

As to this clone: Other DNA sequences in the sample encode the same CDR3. The CDR3 protein is CASSLVAGGLNEQFF. CDR3 DNA (partial): TGTGCCAGCAGCTTAGTAGCGGGAGGTCTTAATGAG. This chain links TRBV7-2 with TRBJ2-1; 10 bases match TRBD2. The read stops 3 residues short of the end of the CDR3; the missing end is completed from the germline J gene. The trim removed 1 base at V and 7 bases at J, leaving 4 bases unmatched. Germline V gene lookup returns CDR1 SGHTA and CDR2 FQGNSA. CDR3 length equals 15 residues.

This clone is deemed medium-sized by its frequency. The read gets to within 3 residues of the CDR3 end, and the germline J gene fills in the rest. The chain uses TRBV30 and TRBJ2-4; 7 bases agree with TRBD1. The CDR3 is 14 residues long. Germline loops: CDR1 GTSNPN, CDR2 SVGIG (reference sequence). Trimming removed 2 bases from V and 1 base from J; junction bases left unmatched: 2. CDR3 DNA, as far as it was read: TGTGCCTGGAGTAAGACAGGGGCCAAAAACATT. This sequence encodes CAWSKTGAKNI. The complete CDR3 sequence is CAWSKTGAKNIQYF.

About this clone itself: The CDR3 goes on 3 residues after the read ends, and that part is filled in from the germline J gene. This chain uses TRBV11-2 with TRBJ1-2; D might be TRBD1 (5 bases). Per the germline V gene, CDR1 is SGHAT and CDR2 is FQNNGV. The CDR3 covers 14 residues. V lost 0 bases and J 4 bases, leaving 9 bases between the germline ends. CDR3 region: CASSLDNRFYGYTF. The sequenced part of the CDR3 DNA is TGTGCCAGCAGCTTAGATAACAGGTTCTATGGC.

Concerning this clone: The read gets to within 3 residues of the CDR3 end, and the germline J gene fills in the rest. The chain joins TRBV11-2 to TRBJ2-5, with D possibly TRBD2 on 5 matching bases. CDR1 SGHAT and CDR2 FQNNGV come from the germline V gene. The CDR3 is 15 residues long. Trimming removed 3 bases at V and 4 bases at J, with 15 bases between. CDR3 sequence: CASSFLGDVIETQYF. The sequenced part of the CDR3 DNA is TGTGCCAGCAGCTTCCTCGGGGATGTGATAGAGACC. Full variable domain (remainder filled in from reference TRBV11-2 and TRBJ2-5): EAGVAQSPRYKIIEKRQSVAFWCNPISGHATLYWYQQILGQGPKLLIQFQNNGVVDDSQLPKDRFSAERLKGVDSTLKIQPAKLEDSAVYLCASSFLGDVIETQYFGPGTRLLVL.

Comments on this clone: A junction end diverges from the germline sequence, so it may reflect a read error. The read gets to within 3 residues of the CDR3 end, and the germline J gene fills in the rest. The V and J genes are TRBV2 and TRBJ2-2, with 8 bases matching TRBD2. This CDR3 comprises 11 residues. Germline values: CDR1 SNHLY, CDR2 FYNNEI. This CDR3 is CASGNGGGLFF. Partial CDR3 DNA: TGTGCCAGCGGGAACGGGGGGGGG.

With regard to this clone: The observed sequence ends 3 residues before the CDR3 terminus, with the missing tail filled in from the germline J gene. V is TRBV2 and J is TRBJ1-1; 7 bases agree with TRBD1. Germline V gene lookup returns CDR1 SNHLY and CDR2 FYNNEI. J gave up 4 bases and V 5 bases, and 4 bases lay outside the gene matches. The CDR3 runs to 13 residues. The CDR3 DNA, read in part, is TGTGCCAGCAGTAGGCAGGGGGGCACTGAA. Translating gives CASSRQGGTE. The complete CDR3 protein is CASSRQGGTEAFF.

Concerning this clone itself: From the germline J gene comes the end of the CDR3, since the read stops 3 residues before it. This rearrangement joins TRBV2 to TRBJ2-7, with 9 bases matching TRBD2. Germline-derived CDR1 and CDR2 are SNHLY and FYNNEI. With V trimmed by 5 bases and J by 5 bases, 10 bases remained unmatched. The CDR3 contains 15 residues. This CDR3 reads CASSPPGLAPNEQYF. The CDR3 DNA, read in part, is TGTGCCAGCAGTCCCCCGGGACTAGCTCCCAACGAG.

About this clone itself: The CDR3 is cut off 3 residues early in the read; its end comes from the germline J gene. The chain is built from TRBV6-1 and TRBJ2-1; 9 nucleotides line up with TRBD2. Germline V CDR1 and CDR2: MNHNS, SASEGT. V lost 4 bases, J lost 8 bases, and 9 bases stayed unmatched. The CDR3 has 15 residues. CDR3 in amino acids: CASSGRAGGQYEQFF. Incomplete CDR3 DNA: TGTGCCAGCAGTGGAAGGGCGGGGGGGCAGTATGAG.

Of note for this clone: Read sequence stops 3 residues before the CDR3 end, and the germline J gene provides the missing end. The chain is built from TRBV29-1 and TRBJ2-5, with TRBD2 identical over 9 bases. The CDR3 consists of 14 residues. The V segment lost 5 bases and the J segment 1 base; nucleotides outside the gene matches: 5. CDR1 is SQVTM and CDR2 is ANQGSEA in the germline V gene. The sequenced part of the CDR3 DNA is TGCAGCGTTAAGCTAGCGGGGTTCCAAGAGACC. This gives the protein CSVKLAGFQET. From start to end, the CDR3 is CSVKLAGFQETQYF.

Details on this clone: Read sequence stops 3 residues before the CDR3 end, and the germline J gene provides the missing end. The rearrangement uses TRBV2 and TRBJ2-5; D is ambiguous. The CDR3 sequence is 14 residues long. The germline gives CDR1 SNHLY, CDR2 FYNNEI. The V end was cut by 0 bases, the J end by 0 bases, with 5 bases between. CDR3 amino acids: CASSEAQYQETQYF. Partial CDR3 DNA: TGTGCCAGCAGTGAAGCCCAGTACCAAGAGACC.

The CDR3 spells CASSRGTNYNEQFF. CDR3 DNA, as far as it was read: TGTGCCAGTAGTAGGGGGACAAACTACAATGAG. This chain links TRBV19 with TRBJ2-1; perhaps TRBD1 as D (6 bases). The CDR3 is cut off 3 residues early in the read; its end comes from the germline J gene. This CDR3 spans 14 amino acids. The ends were cut back, 4 bases at V and 3 bases at J, with 10 bases in the middle. CDR1 and CDR2 from the germline V gene are LNHDA and SQIVND (reference sequence).

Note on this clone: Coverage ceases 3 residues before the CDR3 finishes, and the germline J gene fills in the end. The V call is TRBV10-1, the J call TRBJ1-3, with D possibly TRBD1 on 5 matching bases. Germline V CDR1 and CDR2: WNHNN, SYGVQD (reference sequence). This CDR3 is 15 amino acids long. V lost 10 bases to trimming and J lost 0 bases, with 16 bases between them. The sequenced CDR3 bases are TGCGCCATCGAAGAGGGGCCGAGCTCTGGAAACACC. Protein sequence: CAIEEGPSSGNT. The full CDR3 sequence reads CAIEEGPSSGNTIYF.

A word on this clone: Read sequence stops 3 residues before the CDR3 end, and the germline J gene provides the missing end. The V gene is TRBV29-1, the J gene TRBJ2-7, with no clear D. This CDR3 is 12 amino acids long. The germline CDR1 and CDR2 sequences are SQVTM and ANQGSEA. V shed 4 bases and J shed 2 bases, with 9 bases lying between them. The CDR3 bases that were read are TGCAGCGTTGTTTTAGGGCCCTACGAG. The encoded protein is CSVVLGPYE. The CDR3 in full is CSVVLGPYEQYF.

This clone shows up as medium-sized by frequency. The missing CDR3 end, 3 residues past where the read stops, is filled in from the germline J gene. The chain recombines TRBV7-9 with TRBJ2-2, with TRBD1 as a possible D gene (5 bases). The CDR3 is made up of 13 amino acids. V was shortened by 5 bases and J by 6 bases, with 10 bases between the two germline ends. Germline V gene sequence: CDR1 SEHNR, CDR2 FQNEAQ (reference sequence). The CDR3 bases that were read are TGTGCCAGCAGCGCACAGGCGGCCGGGGAG. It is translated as CASSAQAAGE. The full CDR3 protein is CASSAQAAGELFF.

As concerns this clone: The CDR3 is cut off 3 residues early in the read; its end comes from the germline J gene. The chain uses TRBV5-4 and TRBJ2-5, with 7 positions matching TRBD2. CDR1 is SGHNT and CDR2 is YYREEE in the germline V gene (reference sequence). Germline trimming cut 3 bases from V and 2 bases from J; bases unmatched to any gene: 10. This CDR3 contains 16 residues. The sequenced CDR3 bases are TGTGCCAGCAGCTCGGGGGGAGGGAACCCACAAGAGACC. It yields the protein CASSSGGGNPQET. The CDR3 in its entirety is CASSSGGGNPQETQYF. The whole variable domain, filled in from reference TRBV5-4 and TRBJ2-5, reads ETGVTQSPTHLIKTRGQQVTLRCSSQSGHNTVSWYQQALGQGPQFIFQYYREEENGRGNFPPRFSGLQFPNYSSELNVNALELDDSALYLCASSSGGGNPQETQYFGPGTRLLVL.

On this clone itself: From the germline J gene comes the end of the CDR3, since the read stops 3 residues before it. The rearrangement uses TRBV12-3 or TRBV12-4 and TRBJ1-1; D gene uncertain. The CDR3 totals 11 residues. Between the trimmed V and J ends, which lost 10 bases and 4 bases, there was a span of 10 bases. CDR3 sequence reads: CATWQVTEAFF. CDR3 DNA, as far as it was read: TGTGCCACATGGCAGGTCACTGAA.

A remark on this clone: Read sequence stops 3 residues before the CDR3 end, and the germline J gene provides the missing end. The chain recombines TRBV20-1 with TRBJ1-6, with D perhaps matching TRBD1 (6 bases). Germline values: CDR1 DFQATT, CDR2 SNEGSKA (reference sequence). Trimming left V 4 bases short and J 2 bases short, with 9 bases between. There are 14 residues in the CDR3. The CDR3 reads CSAIRDTYNSPLHF. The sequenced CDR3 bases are TGCAGTGCTATCCGGGACACCTATAATTCACCC.

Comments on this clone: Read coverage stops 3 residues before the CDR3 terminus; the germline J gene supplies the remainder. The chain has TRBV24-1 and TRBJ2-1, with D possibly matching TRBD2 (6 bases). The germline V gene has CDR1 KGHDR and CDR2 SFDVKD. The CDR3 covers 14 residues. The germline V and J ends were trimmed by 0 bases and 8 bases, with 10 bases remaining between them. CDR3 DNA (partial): TGTGCCACCAGTGATTTGGCGTCTAGCGATGAG. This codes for CATSDLASSDE. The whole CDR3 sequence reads CATSDLASSDEQFF.